This T cell receptor (beta chain) was documented in a study of shared clonotypes between healthy human individuals. This clone was observed a single time. With unsorted samples, genomic DNA was obtained from about 90 million PBMCs. The CDR3 runs to 13 residues. With 0 bases removed from V and 6 bases from J, the gap between germline ends came to 10 bases. The germline V gene encodes CDR1 SGHNT and CDR2 YYREEE (reference sequence). When replicate PCRs were run on unsorted PBMC, they used about 300 ng DNA, approximately 30,000 T cell genomes. Unsorted PBMC DNA was run through sequencing on ten immunoSEQ deep assay plates. TCRdb's table, derived via immunoSEQ multiplex PCR, lists solely in-frame clones and lacks some. The data show around 500,000 clones, 75% to 85% seen once.

Input material: PBMCs. The sequence derives from a woman between 40 and 55 years old in good health. Some clones in this sample may be carry-over from other donors' samples. V is TRBV5-4 and J is TRBJ2-7; the D call may be TRBD1 or TRBD2 (6 bases each). CDR3 sequence (DNA): TGTGCCAGCAGCTTGGAGGGGGGCTCCGAGCAGTACTTC. This gives the protein CASSLEGGSEQYF.